Listed here are 17 T cell receptor beta chains from one sample, sequenced in a study of T-cell reconstitution after alpha-beta-depleted transplantation in children. Unique molecular identifiers featured in how the TCRbeta library was prepared. From the PCR reads, TCRdb called clonotypes with MiXCR, one entry per CDR3 protein. The data show around 420,000 distinct CDR3 sequences, about 16% seen once. Sequences were derived from PBMCs, mostly from graft donor cells, sampled 360 days after TCRalphabeta/CD19-depleted stem cell transplant. These receptors all stem from a boy under two years old who had a stem cell transplant for Wiskott-Aldrich syndrome, so the T cells may come from the graft donor.

This clonotype was picked up many times. V usage is TRBV29-1 and J usage is TRBJ1-5; 7 bases fit TRBD1. Germline CDR1 and CDR2: SQVTM and ANQGSEA. J was trimmed by 5 bases and V by 5 bases; bases with no gene match: 6. The length of the CDR3 is 13 residues. The DNA of the CDR3 is TGCAGCGTTACACCAGGGGGGGATCAGCCCCAGCATTTT. Translated, it gives CSVTPGGDQPQHF.

The chain carries TRBV12-3 or TRBV12-4 and TRBJ2-7; 9 bases match TRBD1. V lost 3 bases, J lost 11 bases, and 8 bases stayed unmatched. This CDR3 is 13 amino acids long. CDR3 DNA: TGTGCCAGCAGTTTGGGGATCCGGGACAGGGAGTACTTC. Translation: CASSLGIRDREYF.

This clonotype occurred a few times. This chain connects TRBV27 to TRBJ2-5; D remains unclear. Germline lookup yields CDR1 MNHEY and CDR2 SMNVEV (reference sequence). V shed 5 bases and J shed 5 bases, with 9 bases lying between them. This CDR3 comprises 12 residues. The CDR3 is CASSRPGETQYF. CDR3 DNA: TGTGCCAGCAGTCGGCCTGGTGAGACCCAGTACTTC.

The chain uses TRBV6-1 and TRBJ2-2; 7 bases are shared with TRBD1. Trimming removed 5 bases from V and 4 bases from J; junction bases left unmatched: 7. The CDR3 consists of 15 residues. Germline V gene sequence: CDR1 MNHNS, CDR2 SASEGT. The CDR3 sequence is CASSIQNRGTGELFF. CDR3 coding DNA: TGTGCCAGCAGTATCCAAAACAGGGGCACCGGGGAGCTGTTTTTT.

This clonotype was seen a few times. The chain is built from TRBV20-1 and TRBJ2-7; the D gene is possibly TRBD1 (5 bases). Germline CDR1 and CDR2: DFQATT and SNEGSKA (reference sequence). The CDR3 loop spans 13 amino acids. Trimming left V 0 bases short and J 3 bases short, with 9 bases between. The DNA of the CDR3 is TGCAGTGCTAGAGATCCCAGGGTCTACGAGCAGTACTTC. Translated, it gives CSARDPRVYEQYF.

This clonotype was observed a handful of times. V usage is TRBV24-1 and J usage is TRBJ2-1; TRBD2 matches at 7 bases. The CDR3 has 15 residues. Trimming cost V 1 base and J 4 bases; bases outside gene matches: 3. Per the germline V gene, CDR1 is KGHDR and CDR2 is SFDVKD. The CDR3 is CATSDFASGYNEQFF. CDR3 nucleotide sequence: TGTGCCACCAGTGATTTCGCTAGCGGATACAATGAGCAGTTCTTC.

This clonotype was counted between two and nine times. The chain recombines TRBV2 with TRBJ2-3; D unresolved. Looked up from germline, CDR1 is SNHLY and CDR2 is FYNNEI. This CDR3 is built from 15 residues. Trimming cost V 5 bases and J 2 bases, with 14 bases left between them. Here the CDR3 reads CASSPQRPFTDTQYF. The CDR3 nucleotides are TGTGCCAGCAGTCCGCAGAGGCCCTTCACAGATACGCAGTATTTT.

The chain uses TRBV12-3 or TRBV12-4 and TRBJ2-1, with D unresolved. V was clipped by 5 bases and J by 6 bases, with 17 bases between them. The CDR3 runs 15 residues. CDR3 loop: CASSHSPGSGNEQFF. In nucleotides, the CDR3 is TGTGCCAGCAGTCACTCTCCGGGCTCGGGCAATGAGCAGTTCTTC.

This clonotype was counted ten times or more. The chain links TRBV10-3 to TRBJ2-1; D is uncertain. Germline CDR1 reads ENHRY; CDR2 reads SYGVKD. Between the trimmed V and J ends, which lost 4 bases and 2 bases, there was a span of 9 bases. The CDR3 is made up of 14 amino acids. The CDR3 reads CAISGSLAYNEQFF. For the CDR3, the DNA is TGTGCCATCAGTGGTAGCTTGGCCTACAATGAGCAGTTCTTC.

This clonotype was seen a handful of times. The rearrangement uses TRBV12-3 or TRBV12-4 and TRBJ2-2; D unresolved. The CDR3 runs to 11 residues. V was cut by 6 bases and J by 4 bases, with 3 bases left in between. CDR3 coding DNA: TGTGCCAGCAGATTCACCGGGGAGCTGTTTTTT. Residues: CASRFTGELFF.

This clonotype has more than one count but fewer than ten. The CDR3 coding sequence is TGCAGTGTCAGAAGGGGGGGAGGCTACAATGAGCAGTTCTTC. Encoded protein: CSVRRGGGYNEQFF. The chain carries TRBV20-1 and TRBJ2-1; D perhaps matches TRBD2 (7 bases). Germline CDR1 and CDR2: DFQATT and SNEGSKA (reference sequence). V dropped 7 bases and J dropped 3 bases, with 16 bases sitting between them. CDR3 length: 14 residues.

CDR3 coding DNA: TGCGCCAGCAGCTTGGGTGGGACTAGCGGTTCCTACGAGCAGTACTTC. Amino acid sequence: CASSLGGTSGSYEQYF. The chain joins TRBV5-1 to TRBJ2-7; TRBD2 agrees at 11 bases. Germline V gene lookup returns CDR1 SGHRS and CDR2 YFSETQ. The length of the CDR3 is 16 residues. V trimming: 0 bases; J trimming: 1 base; junction bases outside the gene matches: 3.

The rearrangement links TRBV5-6 to TRBJ2-3; TRBD2 aligns across 10 bases. The trim removed 2 bases at V and 1 base at J, leaving 7 bases unmatched. This CDR3 region has 17 residues. The V gene's germline CDR1 is SGHDT and CDR2 YYEEEE. The CDR3 spells CASSLRRTSGGTDTQYF. The CDR3 bases are TGTGCCAGCAGCTTAAGGAGGACTAGCGGTGGCACAGATACGCAGTATTTT.

The chain recombines TRBV12-3 or TRBV12-4 with TRBJ1-5, with D possibly TRBD1 on 6 matching bases. Trimming shortened V by 6 bases and J by 0 bases, and 12 bases separated the two germline ends. The CDR3 has 15 residues. The CDR3 here is CASSRTAYSNQPQHF. The CDR3 DNA reads as TGTGCCAGCAGCCGGACAGCTTATAGCAATCAGCCCCAGCATTTT.

This clonotype was seen ten or more times. The chain joins TRBV10-1 to TRBJ2-1; 8 bases are shared with TRBD2. Germline V CDR1 and CDR2: WNHNN, SYGVQD (reference sequence). The CDR3 totals 13 residues. V shed 3 bases and J 10 bases; nucleotides not matched to a gene: 5. The CDR3: CASSDPGLAEQFF. Here the CDR3 DNA reads TGCGCCAGCAGTGACCCCGGACTAGCCGAGCAGTTCTTC.

This clonotype was found a few times. The CDR3 spells CASSEYLAGSSSYNEQFF. The CDR3 DNA sequence: TGTGCCAGCAGTGAATACCTAGCGGGGTCGAGCTCCTACAATGAGCAGTTCTTC. This chain uses TRBV6-1 with TRBJ2-1; 9 nucleotides align to TRBD2. This CDR3 contains 18 residues. Trimming removed 2 bases from V and 0 bases from J; junction bases left unmatched: 8. Germline assignment: CDR1 MNHNS and CDR2 SASEGT.

There are a few counts of this clonotype. This sequence joins TRBV29-1 and TRBJ2-3; D could derive from TRBD1 or TRBD2 (5 bases each). In germline, CDR1 is SQVTM, CDR2 ANQGSEA. The CDR3 runs to 16 residues. V was cut by 7 bases and J by 0 bases, with 20 bases left in between. DNA of the CDR3: TGCAGCGCTCTCCGGCGCCGGGACCCAAGCACAGATACGCAGTATTTT. It encodes CSALRRRDPSTDTQYF.